This T cell receptor (beta chain) was sequenced in a study of blood T cell repertoires in COVID-19. Study information: Samples taken during acute and convalescent COVID-19 were collected in the United States, Italy and Spain. The analysed material was cDNA or gDNA that came from T cells, B-cell-depleted T cells, or PBMCs.

This CDR3 is 16 amino acids long. Germline V CDR1 and CDR2: SNHLY, FYNNEI. Trimming at V came to 5 bases and at J to 5 bases, leaving 9 bases not matched to a gene. Authors' processing steps: Scientists estimated how many nucleated cells there were by amplifying reference gene primers. Repertoires were generated with immunoSEQ multiplex PCR, while TCRdb's copy carries only in-frame clones and drops some. The DNA gave D and trimming, while V, J and clone size come from that table. The sample lists 95,000 to 150,000 clones; about 79% were seen once. This clonotype was obtained from a woman between 70 and 85 years old with acute or convalescent COVID-19. This chain connects TRBV2 to TRBJ2-5, with TRBD2 identical over 12 bases. Input material: peripheral blood. CDR3 nucleotides: TGTGCCAGCAGTTACCTAGCGGGGGGGGCGCGGGAGACCCAGTACTTC. Protein: CASSYLAGGARETQYF.